The sequence of this T cell receptor (beta chain) was determined in a study of blood T cells in healthy people across ages. PCR was performed a second time for about 6 to 11 cycles using a sample-barcoded 5' primer and a J-beta primer mix. Unique molecular identifiers of 12 random nucleotides labeled each cDNA. TCRdb recomputed calls from the 5' RACE reads with MiXCR, one row per CDR3 protein. The sample holds roughly 700,000 distinct CDR3 sequences, 20% to 30% seen once. This clonotype occurred a few times. The CDR3 loop spans 16 amino acids. Germline-derived CDR1 and CDR2 are SGHTA and FQGNSA. After removal of 5 bases from V and 2 bases from J, the junction contained 6 bases not matched to a gene. This same sample was also part of a study on T cells of mothers and their children.

Sample: blood. V and J are TRBV7-2 and TRBJ2-3; 11 nucleotides match TRBD2. This clonotype originated in a boy younger than 18 in good health. The DNA of the CDR3 is TGTGCCAGCAGCGTAACTAGCGGGGGCTACACAGATACGCAGTATTTT. Amino acids: CASSVTSGGYTDTQYF.